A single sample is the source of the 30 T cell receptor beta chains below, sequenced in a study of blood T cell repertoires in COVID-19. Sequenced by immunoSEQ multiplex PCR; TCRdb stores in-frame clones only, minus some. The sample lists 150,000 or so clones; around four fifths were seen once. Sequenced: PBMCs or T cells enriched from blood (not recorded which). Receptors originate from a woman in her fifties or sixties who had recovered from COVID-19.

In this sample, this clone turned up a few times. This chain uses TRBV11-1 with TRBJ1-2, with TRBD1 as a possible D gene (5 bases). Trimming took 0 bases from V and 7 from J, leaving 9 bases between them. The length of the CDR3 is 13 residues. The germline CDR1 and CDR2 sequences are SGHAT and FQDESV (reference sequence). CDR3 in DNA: TGTGCCAGCAGCTTAGCCAGGGAGGTTGGCTACACCTTC. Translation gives CASSLAREVGYTF.

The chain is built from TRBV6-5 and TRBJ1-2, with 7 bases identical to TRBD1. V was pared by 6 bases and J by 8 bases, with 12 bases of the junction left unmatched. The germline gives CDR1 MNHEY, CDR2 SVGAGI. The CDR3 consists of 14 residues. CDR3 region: CASREYRGARGYTF. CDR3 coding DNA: TGTGCCAGCAGAGAGTACAGGGGTGCTAGGGGCTACACCTTC.

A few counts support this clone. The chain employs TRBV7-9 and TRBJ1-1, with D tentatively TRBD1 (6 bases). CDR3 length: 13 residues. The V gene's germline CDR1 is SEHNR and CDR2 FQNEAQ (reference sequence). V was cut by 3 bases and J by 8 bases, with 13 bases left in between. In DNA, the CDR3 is TGTGCCAGCAGCTTCGCCCCCGGGACAGAAGCTTTCTTT. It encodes CASSFAPGTEAFF.

CDR3 loop: CASSIPRGANYGYTF. CDR3 coding DNA: TGTGCCAGTAGTATACCCAGGGGAGCTAACTATGGCTACACCTTC. V is TRBV19 and J is TRBJ1-2, with a possible D match to TRBD1 (6 bases). This CDR3 contains 15 residues. V lost 2 bases to trimming and J lost 0 bases, with 10 bases between them. Germline V gene data show CDR1 as LNHDA and CDR2 as SQIVND (reference sequence).

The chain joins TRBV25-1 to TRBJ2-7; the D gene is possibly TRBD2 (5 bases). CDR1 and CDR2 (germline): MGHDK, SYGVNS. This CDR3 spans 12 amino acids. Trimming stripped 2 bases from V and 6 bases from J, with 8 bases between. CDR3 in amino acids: CASSEGSGEQYF. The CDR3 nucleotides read TGTGCCAGCAGTGAAGGGAGTGGCGAGCAGTACTTC.

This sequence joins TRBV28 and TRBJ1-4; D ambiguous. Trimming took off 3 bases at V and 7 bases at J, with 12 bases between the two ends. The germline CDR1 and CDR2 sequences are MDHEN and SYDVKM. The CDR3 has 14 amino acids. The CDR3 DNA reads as TGTGCCAGCAGTTTTCCTCCTGGGAGTGAAAAACTGTTTTTT. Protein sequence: CASSFPPGSEKLFF.

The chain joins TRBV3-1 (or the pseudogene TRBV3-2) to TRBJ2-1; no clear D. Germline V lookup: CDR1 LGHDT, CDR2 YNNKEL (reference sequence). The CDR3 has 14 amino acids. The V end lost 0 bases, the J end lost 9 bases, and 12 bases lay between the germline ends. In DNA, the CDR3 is TGTGCCAGCAGCCAAGATTTTAGCTCTGGTGAGCAGTTCTTC. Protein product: CASSQDFSSGEQFF.

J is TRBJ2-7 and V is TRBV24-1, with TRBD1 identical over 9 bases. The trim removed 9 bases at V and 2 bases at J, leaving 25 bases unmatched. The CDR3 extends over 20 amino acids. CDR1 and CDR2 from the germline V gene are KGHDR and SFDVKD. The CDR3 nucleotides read TGTGCCACCGGGAACCTCCGGGACAGGGATCTGTGGGGGCCACCCTACGAGCAGTACTTC. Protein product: CATGNLRDRDLWGPPYEQYF.

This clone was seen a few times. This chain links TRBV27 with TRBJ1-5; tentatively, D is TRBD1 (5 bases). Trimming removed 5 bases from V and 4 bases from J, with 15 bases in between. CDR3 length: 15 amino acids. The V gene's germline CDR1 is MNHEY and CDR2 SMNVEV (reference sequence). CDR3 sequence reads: CASSPGAGGNQPQHF. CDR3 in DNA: TGTGCCAGCAGTCCCGGGGCCGGGGGGAATCAGCCCCAGCATTTT.

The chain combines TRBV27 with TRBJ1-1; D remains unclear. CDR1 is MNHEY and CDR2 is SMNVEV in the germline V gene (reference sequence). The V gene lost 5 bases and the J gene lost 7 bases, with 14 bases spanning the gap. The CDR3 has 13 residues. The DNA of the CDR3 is TGTGCCAGCAGTCTACTGCGGAACGGTGAAGCTTTCTTT. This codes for CASSLLRNGEAFF.

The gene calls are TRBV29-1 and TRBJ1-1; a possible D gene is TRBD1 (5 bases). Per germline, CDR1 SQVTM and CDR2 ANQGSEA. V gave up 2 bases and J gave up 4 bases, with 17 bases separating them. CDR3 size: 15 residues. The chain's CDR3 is CSVERDTGLSTEAFF. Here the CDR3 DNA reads TGCAGCGTTGAAAGGGATACAGGTCTTAGCACTGAAGCTTTCTTT.

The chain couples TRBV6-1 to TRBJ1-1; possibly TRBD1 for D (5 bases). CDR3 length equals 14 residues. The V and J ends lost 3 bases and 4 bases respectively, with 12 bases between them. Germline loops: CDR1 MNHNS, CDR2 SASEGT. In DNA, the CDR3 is TGTGCCAGCAGTGAGGGGGGTCCGAGCACTGAAGCTTTCTTT. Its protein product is CASSEGGPSTEAFF.

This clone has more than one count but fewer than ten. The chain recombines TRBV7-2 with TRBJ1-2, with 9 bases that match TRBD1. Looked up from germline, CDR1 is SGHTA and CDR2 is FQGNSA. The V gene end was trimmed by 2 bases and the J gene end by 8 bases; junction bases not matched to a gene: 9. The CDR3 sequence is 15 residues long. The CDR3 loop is CASSLFLGDRDGYTF. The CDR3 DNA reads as TGTGCCAGCAGCTTATTTCTTGGGGACAGGGACGGCTACACCTTC.

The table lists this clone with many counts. The CDR3 reads CASRTIDRASGLNQPQHF. The CDR3 DNA reads as TGTGCCAGTAGAACCATCGACAGGGCATCTGGCCTCAATCAGCCCCAGCATTTT. The genes are TRBV19 and TRBJ1-5; 7 nucleotides line up with TRBD1. This CDR3 contains 18 residues. Germline V gives CDR1 LNHDA, CDR2 SQIVND (reference sequence). J gave up 3 bases and V 6 bases, and 17 bases lay outside the gene matches.

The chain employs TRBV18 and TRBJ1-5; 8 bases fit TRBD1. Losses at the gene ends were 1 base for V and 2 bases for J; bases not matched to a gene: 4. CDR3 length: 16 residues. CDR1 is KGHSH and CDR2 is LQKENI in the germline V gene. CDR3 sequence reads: CASSPRGTGGNQPQHF. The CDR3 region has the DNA TGTGCCAGCTCACCACGTGGGACAGGAGGCAATCAGCCCCAGCATTTT.

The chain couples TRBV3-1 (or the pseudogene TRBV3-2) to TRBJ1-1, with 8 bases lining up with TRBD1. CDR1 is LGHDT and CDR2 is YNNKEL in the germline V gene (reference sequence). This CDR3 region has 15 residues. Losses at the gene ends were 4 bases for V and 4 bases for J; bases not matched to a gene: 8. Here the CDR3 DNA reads TGTGCCAGCAGCCGAGGACAGGGAACGGGCACTGAAGCTTTCTTT. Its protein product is CASSRGQGTGTEAFF.

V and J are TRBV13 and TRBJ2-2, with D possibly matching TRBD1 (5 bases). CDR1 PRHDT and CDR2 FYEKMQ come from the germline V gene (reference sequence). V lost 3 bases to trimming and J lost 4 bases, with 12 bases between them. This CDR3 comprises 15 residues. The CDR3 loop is CASSFGTQGTGELFF. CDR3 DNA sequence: TGTGCCAGCAGCTTCGGTACGCAGGGCACCGGGGAGCTGTTTTTT.

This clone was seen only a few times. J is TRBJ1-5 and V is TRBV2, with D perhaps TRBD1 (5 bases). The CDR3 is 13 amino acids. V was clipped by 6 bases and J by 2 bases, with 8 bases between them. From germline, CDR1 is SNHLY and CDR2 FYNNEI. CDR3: CASRLGGNQPQHF. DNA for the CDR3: TGTGCCAGCAGATTAGGGGGCAATCAGCCCCAGCATTTT.

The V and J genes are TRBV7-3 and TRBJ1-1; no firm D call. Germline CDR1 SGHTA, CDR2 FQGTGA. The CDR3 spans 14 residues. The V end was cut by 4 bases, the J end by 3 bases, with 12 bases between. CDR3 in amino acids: CASSYHGGDTEAFF. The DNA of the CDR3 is TGTGCCAGCAGCTATCACGGCGGAGACACTGAAGCTTTCTTT.

CDR3 bases: TGTGCCAGCACGTTATTGGGCACTAATGAAAAACTGTTTTTT. Protein sequence: CASTLLGTNEKLFF. This chain links TRBV2 with TRBJ1-4; D gene ambiguous. CDR3 length: 14 amino acids. Germline loops: CDR1 SNHLY, CDR2 FYNNEI. Trimming removed 7 bases at V and 2 bases at J, with 11 bases between.

The CDR3 DNA sequence: TGCGCCAGCAGCTTGACAGGTGGCGTAAGGGACACCATATATTTT. It is translated as CASSLTGGVRDTIYF. The gene calls are TRBV5-1 and TRBJ1-3; a weak D match, TRBD1 (5 bases). Looked up from germline, CDR1 is SGHRS and CDR2 is YFSETQ. The CDR3 contains 15 residues. V was trimmed by 1 base and J by 8 bases, leaving 16 bases between them.

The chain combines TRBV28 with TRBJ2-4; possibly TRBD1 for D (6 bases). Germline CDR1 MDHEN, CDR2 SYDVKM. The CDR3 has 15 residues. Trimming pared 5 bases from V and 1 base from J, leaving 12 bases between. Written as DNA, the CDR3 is TGTGCCAGCAGTGAACAGGGATGGGCCAAAAACATTCAGTACTTC. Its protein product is CASSEQGWAKNIQYF.

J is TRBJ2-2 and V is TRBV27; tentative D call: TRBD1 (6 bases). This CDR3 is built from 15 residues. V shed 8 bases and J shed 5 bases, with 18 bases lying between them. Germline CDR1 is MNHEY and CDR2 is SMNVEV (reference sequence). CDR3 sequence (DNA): TGTGCCAGCGGGCCGGGACACCAGTCGACCGGGGAGCTGTTTTTT. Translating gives CASGPGHQSTGELFF.

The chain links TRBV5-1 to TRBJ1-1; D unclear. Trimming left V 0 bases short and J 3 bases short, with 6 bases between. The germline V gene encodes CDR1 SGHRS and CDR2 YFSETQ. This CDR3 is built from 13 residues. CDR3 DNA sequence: TGCGCCAGCAGCTTGGACACCGACACTGAAGCTTTCTTT. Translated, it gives CASSLDTDTEAFF.

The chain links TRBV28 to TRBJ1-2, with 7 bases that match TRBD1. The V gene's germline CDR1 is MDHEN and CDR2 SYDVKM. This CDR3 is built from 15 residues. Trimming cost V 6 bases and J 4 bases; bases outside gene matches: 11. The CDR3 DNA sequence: TGTGCCAGCAGCCTGCTCCCCCGGGACAGCTATGGCTACACCTTC. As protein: CASSLLPRDSYGYTF.

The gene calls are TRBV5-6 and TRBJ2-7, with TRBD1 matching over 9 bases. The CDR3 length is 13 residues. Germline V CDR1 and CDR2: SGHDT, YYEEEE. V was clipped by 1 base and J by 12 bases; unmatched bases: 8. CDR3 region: CASSLRTGVPPYV. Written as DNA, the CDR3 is TGTGCCAGCAGCTTGAGGACAGGGGTCCCCCCGTACGTC.

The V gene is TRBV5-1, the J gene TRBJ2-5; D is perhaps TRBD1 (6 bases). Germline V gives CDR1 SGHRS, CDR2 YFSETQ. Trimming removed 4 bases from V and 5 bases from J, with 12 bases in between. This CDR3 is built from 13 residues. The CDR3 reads CASSPTGSETQYF. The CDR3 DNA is TGCGCCAGCAGCCCGACAGGTTCCGAGACCCAGTACTTC.

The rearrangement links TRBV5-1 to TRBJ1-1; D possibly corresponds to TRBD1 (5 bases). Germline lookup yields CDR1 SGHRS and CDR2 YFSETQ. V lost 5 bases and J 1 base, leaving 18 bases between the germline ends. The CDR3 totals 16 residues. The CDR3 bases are TGCGCCAGCAGGGGGGGAGACAACCACAAGAACACTGAAGCTTTCTTT. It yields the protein CASRGGDNHKNTEAFF.

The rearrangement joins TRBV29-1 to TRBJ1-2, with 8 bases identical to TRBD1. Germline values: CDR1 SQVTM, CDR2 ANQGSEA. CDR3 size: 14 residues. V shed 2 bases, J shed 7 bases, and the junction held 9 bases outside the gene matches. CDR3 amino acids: CSVESRGQGLGYTF. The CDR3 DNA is TGCAGCGTTGAATCCAGGGGGCAAGGGCTTGGCTACACCTTC.

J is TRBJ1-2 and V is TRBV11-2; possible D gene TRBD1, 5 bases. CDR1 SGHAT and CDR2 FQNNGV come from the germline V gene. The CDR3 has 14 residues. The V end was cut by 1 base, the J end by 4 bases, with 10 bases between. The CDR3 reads CASSLGLQGYGYTF. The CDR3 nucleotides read TGTGCCAGCAGCTTAGGACTGCAGGGCTATGGCTACACCTTC. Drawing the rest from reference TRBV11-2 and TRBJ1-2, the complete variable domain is EAGVAQSPRYKIIEKRQSVAFWCNPISGHATLYWYQQILGQGPKLLIQFQNNGVVDDSQLPKDRFSAERLKGVDSTLKIQPAKLEDSAVYLCASSLGLQGYGYTFGSGTRLTVV.